A selection of T cell receptor beta chains follows, all from one sample in a study of blood T cells in healthy people across ages. TCRdb recomputed calls from the 5' RACE reads with MiXCR, one row per CDR3 protein. Here the sample spans some 1.5 million distinct CDR3 sequences, about 45% being singletons. Sequencing was carried out using blood. The source of these receptors is a woman younger than 35 in good health. CDR3s include the opening cysteine and the closing phenylalanine or tryptophan. D genes are given only for firm matches. Clone size is not always given. Where it is, it says once, few, many or a class for expanded clones.

- TRBJ2-7 TRBV13 - TGTGCCAGCAGCGTAGGGGCCCTATACAATGAGCAGTACTTC CASSVGALYNEQYF
- TRBJ2-7 TRBV10-3 - TGTGCCATCAGGAGGACAGAAGCATCCTACGAGCAGTACTTC CAIRRTEASYEQYF
- TRBJ2-7 TRBV3-1 TRBD2 TGTGCCAGCAGCCGATCAGAGCGGGGGACACACAATGAGCAGTACTTC CASSRSERGTHNEQYF
- TRBJ1-1 TRBV10-3 - TGTGCCATCAGGGAGCCGGCAGGGACGAACACTGAAGCTTTCTTT CAIREPAGTNTEAFF
few TRBJ2-7 TRBV20-1 - TGCAGTGCTAGAGAGGACTCCCCCGGGGGGCCAAGCTCCTACGAGCAGTACTTC CSAREDSPGGPSSYEQYF
few TRBJ2-1 TRBV29-1 TRBD1 TGCAGCCCCTCCTCCATCGTGGGACAGAGCAATGAGCAGTTCTTC CSPSSIVGQSNEQFF
few TRBJ1-1 TRBV29-1 - TGCAGCGTTGAAGGGTTGGGGTCCGAAGCTTTCTTT CSVEGLGSEAFF
- TRBJ2-7 TRBV15 - TGTGCCACCAGCAGAGATTTGGCAGCCGGAGCCTACGAGCAGTACTTC CATSRDLAAGAYEQYF
- TRBJ2-1 TRBV24-1 - TGTGCCACCAGTGACGGTACACTCAGTGGGGGCTACAATGAGCAGTTCTTC CATSDGTLSGGYNEQFF
few TRBJ2-1 TRBV13 - TGTGCCAGCAGCTTATTAAGGCCCGGGGAGAGGTACAATGAGCAGTTCTTC CASSLLRPGERYNEQFF
- TRBJ2-7 TRBV5-1 - TGCGCCAGCAGCGTGTCCAGCGGCTACGAGCAGTACTTC CASSVSSGYEQYF
- TRBJ1-1 TRBV4-3 TRBD1 TGCGCCAGCAGCCAATATAACAATATACAGGGGGACACTGAAGCTTTCTTT CASSQYNNIQGDTEAFF
- TRBJ2-7 TRBV12-3/TRBV12-4 - TGTGCCAGCAGCTCCGATTCTGGGAATGAGCAGTACTTC CASSSDSGNEQYF
few TRBJ2-7 TRBV7-9 - TGTGCCAGCAGCATAAGTAGCTCCTACGAGCAGTACTTC CASSISSSYEQYF
- TRBJ2-1 TRBV20-1 - TGCAGTGCTTCGACAGCCCCCAACTCCTACAATGAGCAGTTCTTC CSASTAPNSYNEQFF
many TRBJ2-1 TRBV20-1 - TGCAGTGCTAGAGTCTTTTTGGGAGCAGATGAGCAGTTCTTC CSARVFLGADEQFF
- TRBJ1-1 TRBV7-9 TRBD1 TGTGCCAGCAGCTTCCCGGGACAGAGGAACACTGAAGCTTTCTTT CASSFPGQRNTEAFF
- TRBJ2-4 TRBV7-2 TRBD1 TGTGCCAGCAGCTTAGAACAGGGGGTAGGCATTCAGTACTTC CASSLEQGVGIQYF
many TRBJ2-1 TRBV4-3 TRBD2 TGCGCCAGCAGCCAAGATCCCAGCGGGATGAGAAATGAGCAGTTCTTC CASSQDPSGMRNEQFF
- TRBJ2-1 TRBV7-3 - TGTGCCAGCAGCTTATCCGATGGCAATGAGCAGTTCTTC CASSLSDGNEQFF
- TRBJ2-1 TRBV7-6 - TGTGCCAGCAGCTTAAAAGCGAGAGTAACGAATGAGCAGTTCTTC CASSLKARVTNEQFF
- TRBJ1-2 TRBV3-1 - TGTGCCAGCAGCCAATTGACAGCTAACTATGGCTACACCTTC CASSQLTANYGYTF
- TRBJ1-2 TRBV29-1 - TGCAGCGCCAAAAAGGAGGGAGGGTCTAACTATGGCTACACCTTC CSAKKEGGSNYGYTF
- TRBJ1-6 TRBV7-9 - TGTGCCAGCAGCCCCACCCGATCCAGGAATTCACCCCTCCACTTT CASSPTRSRNSPLHF
- TRBJ1-1 TRBV6-2/TRBV6-3 - TGTGCCAGCAGTTATTGGCCAAACACTGAAGCTTTCTTT CASSYWPNTEAFF
few TRBJ2-5 TRBV20-1 TRBD2 TGCAGTGCTGTAGCGGGGGACCAAGAGACCCAGTACTTC CSAVAGDQETQYF
- TRBJ2-5 TRBV29-1 - TGCAGCGTTGAAGGACAGGTCAATGAGCAGTACTTC CSVEGQVNEQYF
few TRBJ2-1 TRBV10-3 TRBD1 TGTGCCATCAGTGATGGGACAGGGCTGACCTACAATGAGCAGTTCTTC CAISDGTGLTYNEQFF
few TRBJ1-1 TRBV18 - TGTGCCAGCTCATCGGACAGTCCAAGGGGGGACACTGAAGCTTTCTTT CASSSDSPRGDTEAFF
- TRBJ2-3 TRBV9 TRBD2 TGTGCCAGCAGCGTCTCTGGGACTAGCGGGGGGGCCCCAGATACGCAGTATTTT CASSVSGTSGGAPDTQYF
- TRBJ1-1 TRBV20-1 - TGCAGTGCCATCCCCAGGGTATCCACTGAAGCTTTCTTT CSAIPRVSTEAFF
- TRBJ1-4 TRBV20-1 TRBD1 TGCAGTGCTGGACAGGGGGAAGAGGAAAAACTGTTTTTT CSAGQGEEEKLFF
few TRBJ2-5 TRBV29-1 - TGCAGCGTTGATGGTGGGGGGAGCGAGACCCAGTACTTC CSVDGGGSETQYF
- TRBJ1-1 TRBV12-3/TRBV12-4 - TGTGCCAGCAGTGTGGAGGGAAGGACTAAAGCTTTCTTT CASSVEGRTKAFF
- TRBJ2-1 TRBV7-9 - TGTGCCAGCAGCCCTTTATCCGGGAGTTACAATGAGCAGTTCTTC CASSPLSGSYNEQFF
few TRBJ1-4 TRBV4-3 - TGCGCCAGCAGCCAAGGACTCGCAGATAATGAAAAACTGTTTTTT CASSQGLADNEKLFF
- TRBJ2-2 TRBV30 - TGTGCCTGGAGTCTCCAGGGGACCGGGGAGCTGTTTTTT CAWSLQGTGELFF